The present entry profiles one T cell receptor beta chain with its context. As yet, its antigen is unknown. The sample comes from a study of T cell clonotyping in hematopoietic cell transplantation. Study-wide results and limits: Broader posttransplant TCR repertoire diversity was predicted by graft donor and pretransplant recipient Inverse Simpson Index values. Few recipient clonotypes overlapped donors; over 95% were de novo at given depth. Recipient TCR diversity dropped after transplant; expanded clonotypes rose from day 30 to 180. CD4 and CD8 repertoire contributions could not be separated without sorting.

CDR1 and CDR2 from the germline V gene are KGHSH and LQKENI. The J segment lost 2 bases and the V segment lost 4 bases, leaving 7 bases of the junction unmatched. This CDR3 comprises 15 residues. Method: immunoSEQ multiplex PCR; TCRdb's copy keeps in-frame clones and lacks some. The repertoire consists of over 850 clones, with roughly 53% occurring once and the leading ten covering about half. The V and J genes are TRBV18 and TRBJ2-7, with 8 nucleotides matching TRBD1. This sequence originates from a male patient over 55 who had an allogeneic stem cell transplant, so the T cells may come from the graft donor. Some clones in this sample may be carry-over from other donors' samples. Sequencing was performed on peripheral blood mononuclear cells, taken 30 days after allogeneic stem cell transplant. Here the CDR3 reads CASSRDRGGPYEQYF. In nucleotides, the CDR3 is TGTGCCAGCTCACGAGACAGGGGTGGTCCCTACGAGCAGTACTTC.